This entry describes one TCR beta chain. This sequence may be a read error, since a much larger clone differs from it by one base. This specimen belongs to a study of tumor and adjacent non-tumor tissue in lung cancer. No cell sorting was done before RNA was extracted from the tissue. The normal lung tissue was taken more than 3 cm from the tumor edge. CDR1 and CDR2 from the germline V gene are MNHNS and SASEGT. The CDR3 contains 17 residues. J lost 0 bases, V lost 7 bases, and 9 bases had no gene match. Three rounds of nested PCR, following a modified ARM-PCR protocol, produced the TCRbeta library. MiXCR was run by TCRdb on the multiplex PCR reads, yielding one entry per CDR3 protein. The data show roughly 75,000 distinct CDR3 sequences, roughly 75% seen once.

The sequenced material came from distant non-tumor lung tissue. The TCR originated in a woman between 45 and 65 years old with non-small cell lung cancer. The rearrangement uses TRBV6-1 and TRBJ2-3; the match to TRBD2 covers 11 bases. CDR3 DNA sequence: TGTGCCAGCACCCTGTTAGCGGGAGGGCGGAGCACAGATACGCAGTATTTT. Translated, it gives CASTLLAGGRSTDTQYF.